These 19 T cell receptor beta chains share one sample of origin, sequenced in a study of cytomegalovirus exposure and HLA in healthy donors. The PCR employed 60 Vbeta primers together with 13 Jbeta primers. The repertoire was sequenced with immunoSEQ multiplex PCR; TCRdb's copy has only in-frame clones and lacks some. The sample records 90,000 to 130,000 clones, over 60% being singletons. The source material was PBMCs. The receptor source for this set is a man aged 25 to 40 in good health and CMV-seropositive.

This rearrangement joins TRBV7-2 to TRBJ2-5, with D possibly being TRBD1 (5 bases). The V end was cut by 1 base, the J end by 1 base, with 7 bases between. There are 14 residues in the CDR3. From germline, CDR1 is SGHTA and CDR2 FQGNSA. DNA for the CDR3: TGTGCCAGCAGCTTAGAGACAGCCCAAGAGACCCAGTACTTC. Translating it yields CASSLETAQETQYF.

This clone was seen a handful of times. CDR3 in amino acids: CASSDPAREYEQYF. Here the CDR3 DNA reads TGTGCCAGCAGCGATCCAGCTAGGGAGTACGAGCAGTACTTC. V gene TRBV7-9 combines with J gene TRBJ2-7; tentatively, D is TRBD2 (5 bases). Germline values: CDR1 SEHNR, CDR2 FQNEAQ (reference sequence). The CDR3 is 14 amino acids. The V and J ends lost 5 bases and 4 bases respectively, with 15 bases between them.

Relative to its sample, this clone is medium-sized. This sequence joins TRBV10-3 and TRBJ1-1; no clear D gene. V dropped 3 bases and J dropped 5 bases, with 4 bases sitting between them. This CDR3 contains 11 residues. Germline CDR1 and CDR2: ENHRY and SYGVKD. The CDR3 region is CAISESTEAFF. The CDR3 nucleotides are TGTGCCATCAGTGAATCTACTGAAGCTTTCTTT.

The gene calls are TRBV7-6 and TRBJ1-4; 8 nucleotides align to TRBD1. This CDR3 is 19 amino acids long. Germline V CDR1 and CDR2: SGHVS, FNYEAQ. The V and J ends lost 5 bases and 0 bases, in that order; junction bases with no gene match: 14. The CDR3 sequence is CASSPLPTGAIATNEKLFF. For the CDR3, the DNA is TGTGCCAGCAGCCCCCTCCCGACAGGGGCAATTGCAACTAATGAAAAACTGTTTTTT.

To note about this clone: This sample includes further DNA sequences coding for the same CDR3. V is TRBV29-1 and J is TRBJ2-1; 15 positions agree with TRBD2. The CDR3 loop spans 16 amino acids. Trimming at V came to 5 bases and at J to 1 base, leaving 3 bases not matched to a gene. Germline V lookup: CDR1 SQVTM, CDR2 ANQGSEA. In DNA, the CDR3 is TGCAGCGTTACGGGACTAGCGGGGGGATCCTACAATGAGCAGTTCTTC. Amino acids: CSVTGLAGGSYNEQFF.

This chain joins TRBV4-2 and TRBJ2-3, with 7 bases fitting TRBD2. Germline V gene sequence: CDR1 LGHNA, CDR2 YNFKEQ. With V trimmed by 2 bases and J by 0 bases, 2 bases remained unmatched. The CDR3 has 15 amino acids. In DNA, the CDR3 is TGTGCCAGCAGCCAACTAGCGGATAGCACAGATACGCAGTATTTT. Translating it yields CASSQLADSTDTQYF.

The genes are TRBV28 and TRBJ1-2; 7 bases agree with TRBD1. This CDR3 is 14 amino acids long. Germline values: CDR1 MDHEN, CDR2 SYDVKM. V shed 6 bases and J 3 bases; nucleotides not matched to a gene: 7. The CDR3 DNA is TGTGCCAGCAGCTCCCACAGGGGATACTATGGCTACACCTTC. Protein: CASSSHRGYYGYTF.

This clone was observed a single time. The rearrangement joins TRBV27 to TRBJ1-2; D perhaps matches TRBD1 (6 bases). The CDR3 contains 15 residues. CDR1 is MNHEY and CDR2 is SMNVEV in the germline V gene (reference sequence). V was trimmed by 7 bases and J by 0 bases, leaving 15 bases between them. CDR3 nucleotide sequence: TGTGCCAGCAAAATGCGGACAGCAGCTAACTATGGCTACACCTTC. This codes for CASKMRTAANYGYTF.

This clone occurred a few times. J is TRBJ1-1 and V is TRBV4-1; D not resolved. This CDR3 has 15 amino acids. With 1 base removed from V and 0 bases from J, the gap between germline ends came to 9 bases. CDR1 is MGHRA, CDR2 YSYEKL, per germline. CDR3 nucleotides: TGCGCCAGCAGCCAAGGACGAGGGATGAACACTGAAGCTTTCTTT. Amino acids: CASSQGRGMNTEAFF.

In nucleotides, the CDR3 is TGTGCCACCAGCAGACCGGGACAGGGTACCAATCAGCCCCAGCATTTT. Translated, it gives CATSRPGQGTNQPQHF. The chain has TRBV15 and TRBJ1-5, with TRBD1 matching over 9 bases. This CDR3 contains 16 residues. CDR1 and CDR2 from the germline V gene are LNHNV and YYDKDF (reference sequence). Germline trimming cut 2 bases from V and 3 bases from J; bases unmatched to any gene: 5.

The V gene is TRBV4-1, the J gene TRBJ2-7; tentative D call: TRBD2 (6 bases). CDR1 is MGHRA, CDR2 YSYEKL, per germline. Trimming cost V 0 bases and J 3 bases, with 15 bases left between them. This CDR3 contains 16 residues. CDR3 sequence reads: CASSQEDGTGYYEQYF. DNA for the CDR3: TGCGCCAGCAGCCAAGAGGACGGGACTGGCTACTACGAGCAGTACTTC.

The gene calls are TRBV9 and TRBJ1-2; 8 bases fit TRBD1. Germline trimming cut 3 bases from V and 3 bases from J; bases unmatched to any gene: 7. Germline V CDR1 and CDR2: SGDLS, YYNGEE. CDR3 length: 15 amino acids. Here the CDR3 DNA reads TGTGCCAGCAGCGCCCGGACAGGGAAAGACTATGGCTACACCTTC. Translation gives CASSARTGKDYGYTF.

This clone was counted a few times. The V call is TRBV7-7, the J call TRBJ1-1; D ambiguous. V lost 2 bases to trimming and J lost 3 bases, with 7 bases between them. This CDR3 has 13 residues. Germline CDR1 SSHAT, CDR2 FNYEAQ (reference sequence). The CDR3 here is CASSLLGDTEAFF. The CDR3 nucleotides read TGTGCCAGCAGCTTACTCGGGGACACTGAAGCTTTCTTT.

The J gene is TRBJ1-2, the V gene TRBV2; 7 nucleotides match TRBD1. The CDR3 runs 17 residues. Unmatched junction bases numbered 10, after V lost 1 base and J lost 2 bases. Germline loops: CDR1 SNHLY, CDR2 FYNNEI. The CDR3 spells CASSEEPQTGTNYGYTF. The DNA of the CDR3 is TGTGCCAGCAGTGAAGAACCACAGACAGGGACCAACTATGGCTACACCTTC.

The chain links TRBV5-6 to TRBJ1-1; 12 bases fit TRBD1. Germline loops: CDR1 SGHDT, CDR2 YYEEEE. Unmatched junction bases numbered 4, after V lost 4 bases and J lost 3 bases. This CDR3 region has 15 residues. DNA for the CDR3: TGTGCCAGCAGCGCACGGGACAGGGGGCACACTGAAGCTTTCTTT. It yields the protein CASSARDRGHTEAFF.

The chain couples TRBV25-1 to TRBJ1-1, with D unclear. The V end was cut by 6 bases, the J end by 8 bases, with 7 bases between. CDR1 is MGHDK and CDR2 is SYGVNS in the germline V gene. This CDR3 has 10 amino acids. The CDR3 protein is CASRDSEAFF. The CDR3 DNA is TGTGCCAGCAGGGATAGCGAAGCTTTCTTT.

The chain recombines TRBV19 with TRBJ2-7; a weak D match, TRBD2 (6 bases). With 0 bases removed from V and 1 base from J, the gap between germline ends came to 10 bases. The germline V gene encodes CDR1 LNHDA and CDR2 SQIVND (reference sequence). CDR3 length: 15 amino acids. CDR3 sequence (DNA): TGTGCCAGTAGTATAGAAGTAGCGGAGTCCTACGAGCAGTACTTC. It is translated as CASSIEVAESYEQYF.

The chain recombines TRBV27 with TRBJ2-5; 8 bases match TRBD2. Germline-derived CDR1 and CDR2 are MNHEY and SMNVEV (reference sequence). The trim removed 5 bases at V and 4 bases at J, leaving 12 bases unmatched. The CDR3 is 16 residues long. This CDR3 is CASSPEPGLVPETQYF. CDR3 nucleotide sequence: TGTGCCAGCAGTCCCGAACCGGGACTAGTCCCAGAGACCCAGTACTTC.

The chain has TRBV9 and TRBJ2-2; 9 bases match TRBD2. The CDR3 contains 18 residues. Trimming cost V 0 bases and J 1 base; bases outside gene matches: 7. Per the germline V gene, CDR1 is SGDLS and CDR2 is YYNGEE. CDR3 amino acids: CASSVDTSGPLNTGELFF. CDR3 in DNA: TGTGCCAGCAGCGTAGATACTAGCGGGCCCTTGAACACCGGGGAGCTGTTTTTT. The whole variable domain, remainder taken from reference TRBV9 and TRBJ2-2, is DSGVTQTPKHLITATGQRVTLRCSPRSGDLSVYWYQQSLDQGLQFLIQYYNGEERAKGNILERFSAQQFPDLHSELNLSSLELGDSALYFCASSVDTSGPLNTGELFFGEGSRLTVL.